This section outlines one TCR beta chain sequence together with its context. The sample originates from a study of CD8 T cells in Susac syndrome. With random hexamers, roughly 0.5 to 1 ug RNA was reverse transcribed. Each CDR3 protein is one row after TCRdb ran MiXCR on the immunoSEQ multiplex PCR reads. The sample shows 130,000 or so distinct CDR3 sequences, about 93% of them seen only once. Germline V gene lookup returns CDR1 SGHTA and CDR2 FQGTGA. This CDR3 spans 16 amino acids. J was trimmed by 0 bases and V by 5 bases; bases with no gene match: 8. The multiple sclerosis control cohort comprised treatment-naive individuals presenting with stable or active relapsing-remitting disease.

This chain joins TRBV7-3 and TRBJ2-3; 7 bases map to TRBD2. This TCR derives from a human donor with multiple sclerosis. Material: CD8+ T cells from PBMCs. CDR3 sequence reads: CASSKSGAASTDTQYF. CDR3 sequence (DNA): TGTGCCAGCAGCAAGAGCGGGGCCGCTAGCACAGATACGCAGTATTTT. Drawing the rest from reference TRBV7-3 and TRBJ2-3, the complete variable domain is GAGVSQTPSNKVTEKGKYVELRCDPISGHTALYWYRQSLGQGPEFLIYFQGTGAADDSGLPNDRFFAVRPEGSVSTLKIQRTERGDSAVYLCASSKSGAASTDTQYFGPGTRLTVL.